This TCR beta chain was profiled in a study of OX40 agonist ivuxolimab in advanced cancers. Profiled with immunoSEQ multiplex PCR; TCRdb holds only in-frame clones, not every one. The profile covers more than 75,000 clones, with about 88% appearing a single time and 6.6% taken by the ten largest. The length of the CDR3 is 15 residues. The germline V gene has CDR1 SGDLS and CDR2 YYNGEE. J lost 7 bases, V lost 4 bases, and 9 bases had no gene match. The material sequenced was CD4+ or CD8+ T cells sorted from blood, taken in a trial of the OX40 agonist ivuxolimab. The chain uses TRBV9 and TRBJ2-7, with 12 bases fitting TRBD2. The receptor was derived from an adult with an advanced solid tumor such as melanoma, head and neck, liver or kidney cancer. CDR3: CASSPGTSGSWEQYF. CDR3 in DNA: TGTGCCAGCAGCCCTGGGACTAGCGGGTCTTGGGAGCAGTACTTC.